This T cell receptor (beta chain) is drawn from a study of control samples from healthy donors and cancer patients. Assay used: immunoSEQ multiplex PCR; TCRdb lists only in-frame clones, some missing. The sample holds approximately 150,000 clones, roughly nine tenths seen once. Germline CDR1 MDHEN, CDR2 SYDVKM. V lost 3 bases, J lost 6 bases, and 16 bases stayed unmatched. CDR3 length: 19 residues. The V call is TRBV28, the J call TRBJ2-1; 11 positions agree with TRBD2. Sequencing used PBMCs. The sequence was collected from a man aged 45-60 years with head and neck cancer. CDR3 nucleotide sequence: TGTGCCAGCAGTTTTCCCCGCCATTTTAGCGGGAGGGTACCCAATGAGCAGTTCTTC. This codes for CASSFPRHFSGRVPNEQFF.